Only a few counts were recorded for the clone carrying this TCR beta chain. The target antigen is unknown. This entry is derived from a study of CD8+ T cells in alopecia areata. Lesional scalp tissue (obtained by punch biopsy) and peripheral blood were collected from alopecia areata patients. A FACSAria was used to sort CD4+ and CD8+ T cells. These cells came from PBMCs. Reverse transcribed after extraction, RNA yielded cDNA as the sequencing template. Data came from immunoSEQ multiplex PCR; TCRdb stores just in-frame clones and leaves some out. The sample holds 120,000 or so clones, 58% seen once. Study outcomes and limitations: Patients displayed less clarity in TCR sharing than mice, a finding possibly related to HLA. Resident alphabeta T cells of normal skin are also sequenced in scalp samples.

This sequence originates from a human donor with alopecia areata. The input for sequencing was CD4+ T cells sorted from blood, taken at week 0.

The DNA for the CDR3 is TGCGCCAGCAGCCAAGATTTAGGGTCCCGGGACACCGGGGAGCTGTTTTTT. Amino acids: CASSQDLGSRDTGELFF. This chain links TRBV4-3 with TRBJ2-2, with no clear D. The CDR3 extends over 17 amino acids. The V end was cut by 0 bases, the J end by 3 bases, with 14 bases between. CDR1 and CDR2 from the germline V gene are LGHNA and YSLEER.